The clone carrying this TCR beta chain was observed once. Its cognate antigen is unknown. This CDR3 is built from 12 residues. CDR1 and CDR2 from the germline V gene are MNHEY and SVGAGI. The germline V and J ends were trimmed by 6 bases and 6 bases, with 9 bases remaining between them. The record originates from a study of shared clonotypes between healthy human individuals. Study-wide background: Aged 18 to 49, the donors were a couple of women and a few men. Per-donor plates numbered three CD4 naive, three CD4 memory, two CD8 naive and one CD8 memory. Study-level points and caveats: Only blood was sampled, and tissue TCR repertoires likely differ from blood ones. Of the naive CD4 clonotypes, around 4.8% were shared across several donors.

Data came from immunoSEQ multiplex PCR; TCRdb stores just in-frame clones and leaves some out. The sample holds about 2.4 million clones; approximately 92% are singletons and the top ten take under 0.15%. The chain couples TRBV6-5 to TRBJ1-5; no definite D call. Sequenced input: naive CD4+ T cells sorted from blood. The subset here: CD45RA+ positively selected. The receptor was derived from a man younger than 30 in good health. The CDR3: CASSQWGQPQHF. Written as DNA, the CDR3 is TGTGCCAGCAGCCAGTGGGGTCAGCCCCAGCATTTT.